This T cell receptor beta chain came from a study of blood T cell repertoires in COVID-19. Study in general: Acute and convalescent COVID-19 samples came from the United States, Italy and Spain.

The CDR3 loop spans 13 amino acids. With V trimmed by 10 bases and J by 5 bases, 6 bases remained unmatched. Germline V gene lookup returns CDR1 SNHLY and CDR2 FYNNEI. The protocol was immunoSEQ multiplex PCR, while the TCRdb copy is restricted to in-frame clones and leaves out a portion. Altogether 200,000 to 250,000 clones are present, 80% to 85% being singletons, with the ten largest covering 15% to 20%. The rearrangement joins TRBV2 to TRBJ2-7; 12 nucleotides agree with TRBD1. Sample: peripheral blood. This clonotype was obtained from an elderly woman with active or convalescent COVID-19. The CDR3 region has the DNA TGTGCCACTGCCGGGACAGGGGGCCACGAGCAGTACTTC. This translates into CATAGTGGHEQYF.